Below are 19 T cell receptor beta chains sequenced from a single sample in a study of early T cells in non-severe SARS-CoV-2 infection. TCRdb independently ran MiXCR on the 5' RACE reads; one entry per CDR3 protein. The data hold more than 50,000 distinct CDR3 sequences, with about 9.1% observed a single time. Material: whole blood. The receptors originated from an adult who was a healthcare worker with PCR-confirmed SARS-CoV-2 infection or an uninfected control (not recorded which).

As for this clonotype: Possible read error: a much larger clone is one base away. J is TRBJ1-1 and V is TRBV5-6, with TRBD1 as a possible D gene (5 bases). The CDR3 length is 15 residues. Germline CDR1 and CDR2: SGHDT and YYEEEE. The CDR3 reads CVSSLSAIRGRGAFF. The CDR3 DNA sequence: TGTGTCAGCAGCTTGTCCGCTATCCGGGGGAGGGGTGCTTTCTTT.

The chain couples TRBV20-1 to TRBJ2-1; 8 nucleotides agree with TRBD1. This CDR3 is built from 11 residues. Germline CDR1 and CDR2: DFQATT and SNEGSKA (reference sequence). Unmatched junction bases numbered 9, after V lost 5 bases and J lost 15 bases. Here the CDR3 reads CSAPDRVGTFF. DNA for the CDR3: TGCAGTGCTCCGGACAGGGTCGGAACGTTCTTC.

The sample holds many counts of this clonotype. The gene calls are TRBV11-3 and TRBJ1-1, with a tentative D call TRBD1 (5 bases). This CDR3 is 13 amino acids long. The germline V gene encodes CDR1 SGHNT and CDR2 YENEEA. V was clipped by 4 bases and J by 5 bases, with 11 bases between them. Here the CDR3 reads CASSWGPGTEAFF. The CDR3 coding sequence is TGTGCCAGCAGCTGGGGCCCAGGGACTGAAGCTTTCTTT.

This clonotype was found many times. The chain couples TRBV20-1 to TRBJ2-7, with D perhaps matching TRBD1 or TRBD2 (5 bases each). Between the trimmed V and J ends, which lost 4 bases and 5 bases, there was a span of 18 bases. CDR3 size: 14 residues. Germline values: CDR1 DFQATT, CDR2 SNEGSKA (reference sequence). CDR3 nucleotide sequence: TGCAGTGCTAATCCCGATAGAGGGGATGACGAGCAGTACTTC. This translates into CSANPDRGDDEQYF.

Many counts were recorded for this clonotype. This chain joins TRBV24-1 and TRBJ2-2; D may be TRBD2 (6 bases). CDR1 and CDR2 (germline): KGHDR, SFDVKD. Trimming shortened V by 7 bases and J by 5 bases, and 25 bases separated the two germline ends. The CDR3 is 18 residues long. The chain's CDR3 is CATSRIWPGQEGTGELFF. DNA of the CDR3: TGTGCCACCAGCCGAATTTGGCCGGGGCAGGAGGGGACCGGGGAGCTGTTTTTT.

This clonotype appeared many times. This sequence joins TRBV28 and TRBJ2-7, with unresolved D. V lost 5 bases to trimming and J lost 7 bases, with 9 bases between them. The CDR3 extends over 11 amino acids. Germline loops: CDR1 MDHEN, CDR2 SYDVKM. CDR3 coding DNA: TGTGCCAGCAGTCGGGCGGCGGAGCAGTACTTC. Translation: CASSRAAEQYF.

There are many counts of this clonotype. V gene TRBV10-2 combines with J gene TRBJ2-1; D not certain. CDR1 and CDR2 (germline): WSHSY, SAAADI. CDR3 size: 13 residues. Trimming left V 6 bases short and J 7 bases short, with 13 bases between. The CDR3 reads CASRSTGKNEQFF. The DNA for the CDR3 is TGCGCCAGCAGAAGTACTGGGAAGAATGAGCAGTTCTTC.

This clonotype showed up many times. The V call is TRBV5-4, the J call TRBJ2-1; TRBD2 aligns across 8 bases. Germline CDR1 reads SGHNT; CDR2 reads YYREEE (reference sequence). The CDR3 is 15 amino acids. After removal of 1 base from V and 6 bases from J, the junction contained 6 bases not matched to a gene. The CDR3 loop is CASSLSAGVVNEQFF. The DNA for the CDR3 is TGTGCCAGCAGCTTGTCAGCGGGAGTGGTCAATGAGCAGTTCTTC.

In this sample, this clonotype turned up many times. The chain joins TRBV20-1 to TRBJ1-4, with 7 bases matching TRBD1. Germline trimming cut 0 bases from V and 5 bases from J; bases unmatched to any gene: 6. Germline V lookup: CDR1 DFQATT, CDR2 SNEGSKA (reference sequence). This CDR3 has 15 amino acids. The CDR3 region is CSARDPGQSNEKLFF. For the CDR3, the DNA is TGCAGTGCTAGAGATCCGGGACAGTCGAATGAAAAACTGTTTTTT.

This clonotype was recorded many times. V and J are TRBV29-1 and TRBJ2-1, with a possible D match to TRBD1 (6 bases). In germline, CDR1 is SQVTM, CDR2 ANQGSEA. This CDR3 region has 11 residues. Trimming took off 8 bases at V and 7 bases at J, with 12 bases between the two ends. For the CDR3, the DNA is TGCAGCAAAAAAAGGGGGAATGAGCAGTTCTTC. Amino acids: CSKKRGNEQFF.

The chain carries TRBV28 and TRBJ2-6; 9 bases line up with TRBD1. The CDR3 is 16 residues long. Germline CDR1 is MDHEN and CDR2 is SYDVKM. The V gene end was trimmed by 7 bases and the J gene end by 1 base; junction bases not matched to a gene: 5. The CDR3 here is CASKGQGDSGANVLTF. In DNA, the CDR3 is TGTGCCAGCAAGGGACAGGGAGATTCTGGGGCCAACGTCCTGACTTTC.

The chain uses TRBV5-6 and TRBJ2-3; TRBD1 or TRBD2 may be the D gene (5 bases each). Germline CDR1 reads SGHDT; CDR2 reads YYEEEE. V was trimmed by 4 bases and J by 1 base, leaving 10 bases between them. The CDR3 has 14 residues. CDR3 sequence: CASSPGPRTDTQYF. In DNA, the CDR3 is TGTGCCAGCAGCCCGGGACCTCGCACAGATACGCAGTATTTT.

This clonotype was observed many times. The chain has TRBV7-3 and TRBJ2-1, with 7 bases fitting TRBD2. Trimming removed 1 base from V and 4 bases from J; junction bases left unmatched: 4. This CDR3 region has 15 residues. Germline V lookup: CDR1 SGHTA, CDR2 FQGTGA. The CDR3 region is CASSLIRGDYNEQFF. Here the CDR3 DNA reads TGTGCCAGCAGCTTAATTCGGGGGGATTACAATGAGCAGTTCTTC.

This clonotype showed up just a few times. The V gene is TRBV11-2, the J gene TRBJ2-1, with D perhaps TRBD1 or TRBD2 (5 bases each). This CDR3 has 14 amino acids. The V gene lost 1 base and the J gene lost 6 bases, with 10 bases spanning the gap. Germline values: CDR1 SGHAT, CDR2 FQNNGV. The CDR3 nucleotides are TGTGCCAGCAGCTTAGCGGGGCAGTCCAATGAGCAGTTCTTC. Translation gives CASSLAGQSNEQFF.

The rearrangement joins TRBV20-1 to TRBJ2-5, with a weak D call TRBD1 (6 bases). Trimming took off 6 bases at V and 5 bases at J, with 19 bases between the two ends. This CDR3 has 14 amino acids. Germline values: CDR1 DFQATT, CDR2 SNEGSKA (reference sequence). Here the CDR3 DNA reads TGCAGTGCAAGCCGGGACACAGGTTCGGAGACCCAGTACTTC. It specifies CSASRDTGSETQYF.

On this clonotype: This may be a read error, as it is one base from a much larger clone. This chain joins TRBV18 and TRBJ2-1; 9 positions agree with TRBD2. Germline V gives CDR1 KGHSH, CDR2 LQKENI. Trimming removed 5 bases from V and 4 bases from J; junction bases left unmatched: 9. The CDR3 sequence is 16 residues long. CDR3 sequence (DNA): TGTGCCAGCTCAACCCAAAGCGGGAGGACATACAATGAGCAGTTCTTC. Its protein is CASSTQSGRTYNEQFF.

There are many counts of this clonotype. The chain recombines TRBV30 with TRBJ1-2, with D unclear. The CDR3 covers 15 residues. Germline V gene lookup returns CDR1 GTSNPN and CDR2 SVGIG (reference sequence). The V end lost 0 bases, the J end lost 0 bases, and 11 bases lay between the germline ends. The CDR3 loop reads CAWSVLGRTNYGYTF. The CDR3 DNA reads TGTGCCTGGAGTGTACTTGGCAGAACTAACTATGGCTACACCTTC.

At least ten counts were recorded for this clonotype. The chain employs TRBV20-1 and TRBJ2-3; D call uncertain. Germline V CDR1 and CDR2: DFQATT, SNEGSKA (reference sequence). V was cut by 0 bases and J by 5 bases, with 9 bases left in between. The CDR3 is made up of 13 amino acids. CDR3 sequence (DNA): TGCAGTGCTAGAGACAATTGGGGAGATACGCAGTATTTT. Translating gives CSARDNWGDTQYF.

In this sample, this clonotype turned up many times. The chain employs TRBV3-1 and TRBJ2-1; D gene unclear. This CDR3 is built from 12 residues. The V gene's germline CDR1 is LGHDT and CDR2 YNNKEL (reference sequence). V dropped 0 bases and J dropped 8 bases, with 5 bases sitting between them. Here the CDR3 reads CASSQDRYEQFF. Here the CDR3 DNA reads TGTGCCAGCAGCCAAGATCGATATGAGCAGTTCTTC.